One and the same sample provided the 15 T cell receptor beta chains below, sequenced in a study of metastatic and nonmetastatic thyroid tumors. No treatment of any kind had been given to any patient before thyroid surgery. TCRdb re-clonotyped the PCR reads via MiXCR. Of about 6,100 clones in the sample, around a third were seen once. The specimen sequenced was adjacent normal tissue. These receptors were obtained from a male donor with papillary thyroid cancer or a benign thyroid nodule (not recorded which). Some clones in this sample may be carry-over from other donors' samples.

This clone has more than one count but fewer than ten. CDR3 coding DNA: TGTGCCAGCAGCCCCGGGACTATCTCCACAGATACGCAGTATTTT. Translation: CASSPGTISTDTQYF. V is TRBV2 and J is TRBJ2-3; 7 nucleotides agree with TRBD2. The V and J ends lost 6 bases and 2 bases, in that order; junction bases with no gene match: 8. Per the germline V gene, CDR1 is SNHLY and CDR2 is FYNNEI. This CDR3 region has 15 residues.

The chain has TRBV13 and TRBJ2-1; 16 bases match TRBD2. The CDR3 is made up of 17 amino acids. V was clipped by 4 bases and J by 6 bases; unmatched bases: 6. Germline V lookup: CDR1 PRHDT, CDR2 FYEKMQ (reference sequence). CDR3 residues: CASSSGLAGGVVNEQFF. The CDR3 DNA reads TGTGCCAGCAGCTCGGGACTAGCGGGAGGGGTTGTCAATGAGCAGTTCTTC.

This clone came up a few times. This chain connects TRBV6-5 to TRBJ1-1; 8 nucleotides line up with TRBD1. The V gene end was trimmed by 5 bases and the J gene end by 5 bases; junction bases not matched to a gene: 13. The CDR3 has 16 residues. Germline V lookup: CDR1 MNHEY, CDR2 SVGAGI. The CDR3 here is CASSLETGAADTEAFF. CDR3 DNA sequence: TGTGCCAGCAGTCTCGAGACAGGGGCTGCTGATACTGAAGCTTTCTTT.

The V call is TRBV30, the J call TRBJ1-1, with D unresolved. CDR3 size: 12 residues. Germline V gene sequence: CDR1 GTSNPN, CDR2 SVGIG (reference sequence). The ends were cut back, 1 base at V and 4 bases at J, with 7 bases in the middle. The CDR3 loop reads CAWSGFSTEAFF. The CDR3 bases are TGTGCCTGGAGTGGTTTTAGCACTGAAGCTTTCTTT.

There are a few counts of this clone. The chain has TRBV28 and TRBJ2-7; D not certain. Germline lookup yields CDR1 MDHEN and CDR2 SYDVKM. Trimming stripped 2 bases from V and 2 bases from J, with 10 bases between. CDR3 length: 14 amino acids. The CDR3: CASSLPAETYEQYF. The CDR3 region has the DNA TGTGCCAGCAGTTTACCGGCAGAGACCTACGAGCAGTACTTC.

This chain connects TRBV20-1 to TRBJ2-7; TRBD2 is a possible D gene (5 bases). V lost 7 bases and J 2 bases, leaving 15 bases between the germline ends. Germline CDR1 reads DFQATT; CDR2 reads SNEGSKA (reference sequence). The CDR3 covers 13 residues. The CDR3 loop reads CSVRQEATYEQYF. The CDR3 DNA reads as TGCAGTGTTCGGCAGGAGGCCACCTACGAGCAGTACTTC.

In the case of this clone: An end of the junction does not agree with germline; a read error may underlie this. The CDR3 coding sequence is TGCGCCAGCAGTAGTCACAGCTCCTACGAGCAATACTTC. Protein: CASSSHSSYEQYF. The chain is built from TRBV5-1 and TRBJ2-7; D call uncertain. The CDR3 runs 13 residues. The germline gives CDR1 SGHRS, CDR2 YFSETQ.

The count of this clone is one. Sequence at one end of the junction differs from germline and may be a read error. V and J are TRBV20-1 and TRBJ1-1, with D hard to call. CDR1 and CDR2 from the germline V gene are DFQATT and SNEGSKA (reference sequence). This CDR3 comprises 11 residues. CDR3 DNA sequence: TGCAGTGCTACCCAGAACATTGAAGCTTTCTTT. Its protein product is CSATQNIEAFF.

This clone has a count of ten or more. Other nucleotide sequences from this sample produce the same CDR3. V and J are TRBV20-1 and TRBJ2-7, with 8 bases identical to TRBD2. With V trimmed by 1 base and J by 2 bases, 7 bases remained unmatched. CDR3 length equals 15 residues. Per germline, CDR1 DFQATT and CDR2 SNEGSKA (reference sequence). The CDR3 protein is CSARGVNGRAYEQYF. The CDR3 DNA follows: TGCAGTGCTAGAGGGGTGAACGGGAGGGCCTACGAGCAGTACTTC.

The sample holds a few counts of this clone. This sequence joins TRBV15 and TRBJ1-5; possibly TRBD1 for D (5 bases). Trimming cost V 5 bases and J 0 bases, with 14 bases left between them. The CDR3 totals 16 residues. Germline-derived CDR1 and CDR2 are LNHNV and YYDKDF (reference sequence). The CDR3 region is CATSVAGPHSNQPQHF. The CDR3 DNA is TGTGCCACCAGCGTAGCAGGGCCACATAGCAATCAGCCCCAGCATTTT.

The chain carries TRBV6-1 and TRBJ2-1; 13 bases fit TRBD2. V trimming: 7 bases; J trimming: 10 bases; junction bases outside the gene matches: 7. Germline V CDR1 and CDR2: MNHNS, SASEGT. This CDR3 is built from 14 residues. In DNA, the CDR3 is TGTGCCAGCACCGGGACTAGCGGGAATAGGGAGCAGTTCTTC. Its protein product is CASTGTSGNREQFF.

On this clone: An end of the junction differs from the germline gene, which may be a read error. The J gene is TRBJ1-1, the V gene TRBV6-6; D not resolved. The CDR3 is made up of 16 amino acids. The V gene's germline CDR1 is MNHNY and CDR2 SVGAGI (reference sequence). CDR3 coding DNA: TGTGCCAGCAGTTACTCCTCGGGGTACTTAGACACTGAAGCTCTCTTT. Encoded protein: CASSYSSGYLDTEALF.

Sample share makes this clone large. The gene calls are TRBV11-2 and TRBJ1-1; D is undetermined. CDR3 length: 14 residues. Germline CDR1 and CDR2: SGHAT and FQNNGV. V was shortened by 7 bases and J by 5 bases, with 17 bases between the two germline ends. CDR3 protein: CASTPMSSRTEAFF. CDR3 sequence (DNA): TGTGCCAGCACCCCCATGTCCTCGAGGACTGAAGCTTTCTTT.

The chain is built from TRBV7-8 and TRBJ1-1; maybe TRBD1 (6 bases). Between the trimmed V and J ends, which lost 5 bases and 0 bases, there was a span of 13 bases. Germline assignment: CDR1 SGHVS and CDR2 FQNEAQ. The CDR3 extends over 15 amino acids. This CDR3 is CASSGTGFLNTEAFF. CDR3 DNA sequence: TGTGCCAGCAGCGGAACAGGGTTTTTGAACACTGAAGCTTTCTTT.

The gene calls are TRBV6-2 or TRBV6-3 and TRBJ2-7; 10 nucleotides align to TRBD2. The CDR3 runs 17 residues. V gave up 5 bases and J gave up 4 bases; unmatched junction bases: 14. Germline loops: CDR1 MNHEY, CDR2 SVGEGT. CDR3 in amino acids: CASSTRLSSGRRYEQYF. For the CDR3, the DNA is TGTGCCAGCAGTACCCGACTATCTAGCGGGAGACGTTACGAGCAGTACTTC.